What follows is one T cell receptor beta chain and its context. Its binding antigen is unknown. Nothing much larger sits one base from this clone, and base qualities are not available. The CDR3 runs 16 amino acids, cysteine and phenylalanine included. Just the 48-base CDR3 DNA is kept, in frame starting at base 1. Trimming at the junction amounts to 4 bases on V and 6 bases on J, and the germline ends lie 22 bases apart. CDR1 SGHNT and CDR2 YENEEA were looked up in the germline V gene. This sample is drawn from a study of beta chain features in type 1 diabetes (dated by TCRdb to the late 2010s). In the study overall: No differences in mean age, gender distribution, total cell number or subset yield were found between patients and healthy donors. In the study, TCRB repertoires of sorted circulating CD4+ T cell subsets from recently diagnosed type 1 diabetes patients were compared with those of matched healthy donors. A total of approximately 99,000,000 sorted cells were examined across all samples, and RNA yield correlated strongly with the number of cells per subset. Regulatory and stem cell-like memory subsets were obtained from only 8 patients and roughly 8 healthy donors, while naive and central memory subsets were obtained from all 30 or so donors. Paper-wide results and their limitations: Type 1 diabetes patients showed a moderate but significant shortening of TCRB CDR3 length in all four CD4+ subsets. Only small numbers of individuals were included in the HLA sub-analyses, which left unresolved whether HLA type had any influence on TCRB rearrangement. Shorter templates might be favored by PCR, yet because patient and control samples were amplified and corrected together, any such skew would affect both groups equally. At VDJ recombination sites, patients with type 1 diabetes made fewer insertions and deleted more nucleotides, a pattern implying thymic rearrangement abnormalities. Because cDNA was sequenced instead of genomic DNA, highly expressing activated cells could be over-represented, though the groups showed no difference in activation or CD3 levels. Naive, central memory and regulatory TCRB repertoires appeared to be more similar among patients than among healthy donors.

All of the isolated RNA was reverse transcribed with the High Capacity cDNA Reverse Transcription Kit, so expressed TCRB transcripts were sequenced. Deep immunoSEQ sequencing was performed on naive, central memory and regulatory T cell samples, with an average of about 4 million total reads per sample. After sorted cells were lysed in RLT buffer, RNA was extracted with DNase-treated RNeasy Micro or Mini kits, with the choice depending on cell number. Each cell subset was processed on its own to prevent cross-contamination, while patient and healthy donor samples were processed together. The immunoSEQ multiplex PCR was used to amplify TCRB sequences from cDNA, yielding 87-bp fragments that span the CDR3 region. Sequencing of the amplicons was done on the Illumina HiSeq platform. Under the source paper's analysis protocol: PCR bias was computationally corrected using synthetic template baselines, reads within Hamming distance 2 were collapsed, and singletons that could not be merged were discarded. Reads were aligned against IMGT so that V, D and J genes, CDR3 length and insertions or deletions at six rearrangement sites could be assigned. Within each subset, clonotype counts were normalized to sorted cell number, and only after that were true diversity and Gini coefficients computed with the tcR R package. Repertoire sharing was quantified using the overlap coefficient calculated on TCRB nucleotide sequences. The immuneACCESS repertoire file appears here via TCRdb, limited to in-frame rearrangements. These files lack a portion of the clones; in checked studies, under half of the deficit traces to unresolved V genes, and the cause of the others is not known. From that table come the V and J calls and clone size; the DNA was used to work out D and trimming. In this sample the table shows a few hundred thousand clones, over 8.5% of which occur a single time. The ten largest clones represent roughly 0.6% of the sample.

Each donor gave one peripheral blood draw, approximately 100 mL on average, collected into heparinised tubes. A BD FACSAria II and a panel including CD45RO, CCR7, CD25, CD127, CD95 and CD27 were used to sort naive, central memory, regulatory and stem cell-like memory CD4+ T cells. Purity was above 95% for every sorted population. PBMCs were separated immediately by Lymphoprep density gradient centrifugation and were stained directly, without being cultured. To minimize batch effects, samples were stained and sorted in pairs, one healthy donor with one patient per experiment. The source material was central memory CD4+ T cells from blood. The chain is assembled from TRBV11-3 and TRBJ2-7; the D gene is perhaps TRBD2, from 6 matching bases. This clonotype was obtained from a man aged 30 to 39 with type 1 diabetes. The CDR3 region has the sequence CASSSGGAGMGIEQYF. The DNA sequence is as follows: TGTGCCAGCAGCTCCGGCGGGGCGGGCATGGGAATCGAGCAGTACTTC.